A single sample is the source of the 16 T cell receptor beta chains below, sequenced in a study of Ad26.COV2.S vaccination and SARS-CoV-2 variants. Treatment specified: over 15 received Ad26.COV2.S at low or high dose, single or two shots; about 5 received placebo; per-sample allocation not given. The investigators took samples on day 63 after the first vaccine or placebo injection. Measured with immunoSEQ multiplex PCR; TCRdb has only the in-frame clones, and not every one. Of roughly 500,000 clones listed, roughly 87% are singletons. Sequenced material: peripheral blood, taken in a trial of Ad26.COV2.S vaccine versus placebo. These receptors originate from a person between 18 and 65 years old who received the Ad26.COV2.S COVID-19 vaccine or a placebo.

The rearrangement links TRBV6-2 or TRBV6-3 to TRBJ1-1, with no clear D. Germline V gene lookup returns CDR1 MNHEY and CDR2 SVGEGT. The CDR3 extends over 13 amino acids. The V and J ends lost 2 bases and 6 bases respectively, with 10 bases between them. This CDR3 is CASSYTRLPEAFF. For the CDR3, the DNA is TGTGCCAGCAGTTACACTCGACTCCCTGAAGCTTTCTTT.

The CDR3 protein is CASSSSFGYGYTF. In DNA, the CDR3 is TGTGCCAGCAGCTCATCGTTCGGCTATGGCTACACCTTC. The V call is TRBV11-2, the J call TRBJ1-2; D uncertain. Germline-derived CDR1 and CDR2 are SGHAT and FQNNGV. Between the trimmed V and J ends, which lost 4 bases and 4 bases, there was a span of 10 bases. This CDR3 spans 13 amino acids.

CDR3 residues: CASSSSTVRAYGYTF. The CDR3 DNA reads as TGTGCCAGCAGCTCGTCGACAGTCCGGGCCTATGGCTACACCTTC. This rearrangement joins TRBV9 to TRBJ1-2; tentative D call: TRBD1 (5 bases). The CDR3 has 15 residues. Germline V gene data show CDR1 as SGDLS and CDR2 as YYNGEE. With 4 bases removed from V and 4 bases from J, the gap between germline ends came to 17 bases.

The V and J genes are TRBV7-8 and TRBJ1-3; D unclear. The germline gives CDR1 SGHVS, CDR2 FQNEAQ. The V end lost 4 bases, the J end lost 3 bases, and 7 bases lay between the germline ends. The CDR3 covers 13 residues. The CDR3 loop is CASSSLGGNTIYF. CDR3 bases: TGTGCCAGCAGCTCCCTTGGTGGAAACACCATATATTTT.

This clone came up once. The chain links TRBV7-2 to TRBJ2-7; D uncertain. The germline V and J ends were trimmed by 5 bases and 5 bases, with 13 bases remaining between them. Per the germline V gene, CDR1 is SGHTA and CDR2 is FQGNSA. This CDR3 has 13 amino acids. CDR3 in amino acids: CASSPYVGNEQYF. In DNA form, the CDR3 reads TGTGCCAGCAGCCCCTACGTCGGTAACGAGCAGTACTTC.

The J gene is TRBJ1-2, the V gene TRBV10-3; D call uncertain. The CDR3 totals 17 residues. Trimming pared 2 bases from V and 3 bases from J, leaving 19 bases between. Per the germline V gene, CDR1 is ENHRY and CDR2 is SYGVKD. CDR3 bases: TGTGCCATCAGTGAGCATGTGAGTCCTGGGGTCTACTATGGCTACACCTTC. Translated, it gives CAISEHVSPGVYYGYTF.

This clone was observed once. The chain combines TRBV7-3 with TRBJ2-1; D gene uncertain. Trimming took 3 bases from V and 2 from J, leaving 17 bases between them. Germline loops: CDR1 SGHTA, CDR2 FQGTGA. The CDR3 contains 17 residues. CDR3 amino acids: CASSFISERTTYNEQFF. The CDR3 DNA follows: TGTGCCAGCAGCTTCATTTCGGAGCGTACAACCTACAATGAGCAGTTCTTC.

The gene calls are TRBV13 and TRBJ1-2; D possibly corresponds to TRBD1 (6 bases). Between the trimmed V and J ends, which lost 5 bases and 0 bases, there was a span of 16 bases. The CDR3 length is 16 residues. CDR1 and CDR2 (germline): PRHDT, FYEKMQ (reference sequence). The CDR3 loop reads CASSEGGTYTNYGYTF. The CDR3 DNA reads TGTGCCAGCAGCGAAGGGGGGACCTACACTAACTATGGCTACACCTTC.

The J gene is TRBJ2-1, the V gene TRBV6-5; 11 nucleotides match TRBD2. The CDR3 consists of 15 residues. V gave up 5 bases and J gave up 9 bases; unmatched junction bases: 9. Germline CDR1 MNHEY, CDR2 SVGAGI. As DNA, the CDR3 is TGTGCCAGCAGTAAGAAAACTAGCGGGAGATTTGAGCAGTTCTTC. Its protein is CASSKKTSGRFEQFF.

The chain combines TRBV28 with TRBJ2-3; 10 positions match TRBD1. The length of the CDR3 is 15 residues. The J segment lost 2 bases and the V segment lost 6 bases, leaving 5 bases of the junction unmatched. Germline V gene sequence: CDR1 MDHEN, CDR2 SYDVKM. The DNA for the CDR3 is TGTGCCAGCAGCCCGGGACAGGGGTACACAGATACGCAGTATTTT. The encoded protein is CASSPGQGYTDTQYF.

The rearrangement joins TRBV2 to TRBJ2-7; 10 bases agree with TRBD2. The length of the CDR3 is 19 residues. With 6 bases clipped from V and 7 bases from J, the junction kept 24 bases outside the gene matches. Germline V gene data show CDR1 as SNHLY and CDR2 as FYNNEI. CDR3 in amino acids: CASRDRPLLIAGGKREQYV. CDR3 in DNA: TGTGCCAGCAGAGACCGACCCCTACTTATAGCGGGAGGCAAGAGAGAGCAGTACGTC.

The chain recombines TRBV4-3 with TRBJ1-5; TRBD1 is a possible D gene (5 bases). This CDR3 has 16 amino acids. Germline V gene lookup returns CDR1 LGHNA and CDR2 YSLEER. V was cut by 0 bases and J by 1 base, with 10 bases left in between. The CDR3 region is CASSQDWGPSNQPQHF. Written as DNA, the CDR3 is TGCGCCAGCAGCCAAGACTGGGGACCCAGCAATCAGCCCCAGCATTTT.

V usage is TRBV6-2 or TRBV6-3 and J usage is TRBJ1-1; D ambiguous. Deletions cut 0 bases from V and 8 bases from J, with 10 bases between. The V gene's germline CDR1 is MNHEY and CDR2 SVGEGT. CDR3 length: 13 residues. CDR3 DNA: TGTGCCAGCAGTTACTCGGCGGGAATGGAAGCTTTCTTT. This translates into CASSYSAGMEAFF.

The CDR3 DNA is TGTGCCAGCTCACTCCTCGGGACAGGCGAACAGCCCCAGCATTTT. Protein: CASSLLGTGEQPQHF. The rearrangement uses TRBV18 and TRBJ1-5, with 8 positions matching TRBD1. From germline, CDR1 is KGHSH and CDR2 LQKENI. The CDR3 has 15 residues. The J segment lost 7 bases and the V segment lost 4 bases, leaving 9 bases of the junction unmatched.

The J gene is TRBJ2-3, the V gene TRBV29-1, with D perhaps given as TRBD1 or TRBD2 (5 bases each). The CDR3 is made up of 14 amino acids. The germline V and J ends were trimmed by 6 bases and 2 bases, with 15 bases remaining between them. The V gene's germline CDR1 is SQVTM and CDR2 ANQGSEA. This CDR3 reads CSVRIGAPTDTQYF. The CDR3 nucleotides read TGCAGCGTGAGGATCGGGGCCCCCACAGATACGCAGTATTTT.

CDR3 DNA sequence: TGTGCCAGCAGTTACTCTGGGGTCGCCCGGGGCTACACCTTC. Protein sequence: CASSYSGVARGYTF. The chain combines TRBV6-5 with TRBJ1-2; D unresolved. Trimming took off 0 bases at V and 8 bases at J, with 13 bases between the two ends. The CDR3 loop spans 14 amino acids. CDR1 and CDR2 from the germline V gene are MNHEY and SVGAGI.